The clone carrying this T cell receptor beta chain was recorded at least ten times. Its antigen is unknown. The trim removed 0 bases at V and 7 bases at J, leaving 3 bases unmatched. The CDR3 is 16 amino acids. The germline CDR1 and CDR2 sequences are ENHRY and SYGVKD. A sample-barcoded 5' primer and a J-beta primer mix were used in a second PCR of roughly 7 to 11 cycles. Each cDNA molecule was tagged by a template-switch adaptor with 12 random nucleotides. TCRdb reprocessed the 5' RACE reads via MiXCR and lists one record per CDR3 protein. This sample has hundreds of thousands of distinct CDR3 sequences, with about 37% found just once. The data originate from a study of blood T cells in healthy people across ages. Points from the study as a whole: A strong correlation between TCR beta diversity and naive T cell percentage was seen. TCR beta diversity per million T cells fell roughly linearly with age.

The source material was blood. The sequence was collected from a young man in good health. The chain carries TRBV10-3 and TRBJ2-1; 13 bases are shared with TRBD2. As DNA, the CDR3 is TGTGCCATCAGTGAGTCTCCGACTAGCGGGGGGAATGAGCAGTTCTTC. Amino acids: CAISESPTSGGNEQFF.